These 26 T cell receptor beta chains came from one sample sequenced in a study of graft-versus-host responses after intestinal transplantation. Method: immunoSEQ multiplex PCR; TCRdb's copy keeps in-frame clones and lacks some. The sample yields approximately 20,000 clones, approximately 89% seen once. This sample comprised PBMCs, obtained about 69 days after intestinal transplantation. The receptor set was obtained from a human patient who received an intestinal transplant, so some T cells may come from the graft donor.

This clone has a handful of counts. V is TRBV21-1 and J is TRBJ1-4; TRBD1, the table's D call, was not compared with the DNA. TRBV21-1 represents a pseudogene. The CDR3 has 17 residues. The CDR3 sequence is CASSKDGTGSTNEKLFF. In nucleotides, the CDR3 is TGTGCCAGCAGCAAAGATGGGACAGGGTCAACTAATGAAAAACTGTTTTTT.

V usage is TRBV20-1 and J usage is TRBJ2-7, with a possible D match to TRBD1 (5 bases). V was trimmed by 3 bases and J by 4 bases, leaving 7 bases between them. This CDR3 spans 11 amino acids. From germline, CDR1 is DFQATT and CDR2 SNEGSKA (reference sequence). The CDR3 here is CSARGQYEQYF. CDR3 DNA sequence: TGCAGTGCTAGGGGGCAGTACGAGCAGTACTTC.

V gene TRBV9 combines with J gene TRBJ2-1; possible D gene TRBD2, 5 bases. Per the germline V gene, CDR1 is SGDLS and CDR2 is YYNGEE. Trimming took off 2 bases at V and 0 bases at J, with 6 bases between the two ends. This CDR3 region has 14 residues. As DNA, the CDR3 is TGTGCCAGCAGCGTGGGGAGCTCCTACAATGAGCAGTTCTTC. It is translated as CASSVGSSYNEQFF.

The chain employs TRBV27 and TRBJ1-2, with D perhaps matching TRBD1 (6 bases). The CDR3 is 14 amino acids. Germline V gene sequence: CDR1 MNHEY, CDR2 SMNVEV (reference sequence). V lost 3 bases, J lost 4 bases, and 12 bases lay in between. The DNA for the CDR3 is TGTGCCAGCAGTTTGAAGGGGGGCTCCTATGGCTACACCTTC. Its protein product is CASSLKGGSYGYTF.

V and J are TRBV7-8 and TRBJ2-3; D is possibly TRBD2 (5 bases). CDR1 and CDR2 (germline): SGHVS, FQNEAQ. The CDR3 consists of 15 residues. Between the trimmed V and J ends, which lost 0 bases and 0 bases, there was a span of 7 bases. CDR3 residues: CASSLAPGSTDTQYF. The CDR3 DNA follows: TGTGCCAGCAGCTTAGCCCCGGGGAGCACAGATACGCAGTATTTT.

The gene calls are TRBV10-3 and TRBJ2-7; D is possibly TRBD1 (7 bases). Trimming took 3 bases from V and 5 from J, leaving 17 bases between them. The germline CDR1 and CDR2 sequences are ENHRY and SYGVKD. The CDR3 length is 15 residues. CDR3 in DNA: TGTGCCATCAGTGAAGTGGAGGGACAGAGAGACGAGCAGTACTTC. Protein: CAISEVEGQRDEQYF.

In this sample, this clone turned up once. The CDR3 DNA reads as TGTGCCAGCAGACTTCAGGGGGCCAATGAAAAACTGTTTTTT. Translation: CASRLQGANEKLFF. The gene calls are TRBV27 and TRBJ1-4, with 8 positions matching TRBD1. V shed 6 bases and J 5 bases; nucleotides not matched to a gene: 5. The CDR3 spans 14 residues. Germline-derived CDR1 and CDR2 are MNHEY and SMNVEV (reference sequence).

This clone has more than one count but fewer than ten. This chain connects TRBV27 to TRBJ2-2, with D perhaps matching TRBD1 or TRBD2 (5 bases each). The CDR3 sequence is 12 residues long. Germline CDR1 reads MNHEY; CDR2 reads SMNVEV (reference sequence). The V and J ends lost 6 bases and 8 bases respectively, with 10 bases between them. The CDR3 DNA is TGTGCCAGCAGCGGTTGGGGGGGGGAGCTGTTTTTT. Its translation is CASSGWGGELFF.

This clone showed up just a few times. J is TRBJ2-3 and V is TRBV11-3; tentatively, D is TRBD2 (5 bases). CDR3 length: 12 residues. V was shortened by 5 bases and J by 4 bases, with 7 bases between the two germline ends. The germline gives CDR1 SGHNT, CDR2 YENEEA. The CDR3 sequence: CASSAGADTQYF. The CDR3 coding sequence is TGTGCCAGCAGCGCCGGGGCAGATACGCAGTATTTT.

The chain links TRBV30 to TRBJ2-7; TRBD1 matches 7 bases. The CDR3 covers 12 residues. CDR1 is GTSNPN, CDR2 SVGIG, per germline (reference sequence). V was pared by 6 bases and J by 3 bases, with 5 bases of the junction left unmatched. CDR3 nucleotide sequence: TGTGCCTGCCGAGGACAGGACTACGAGCAGTACTTC. Translation gives CACRGQDYEQYF.

Note on this clone: Additional DNA sequences in this sample encode the identical CDR3. V gene TRBV7-2 combines with J gene TRBJ2-7; D might be TRBD1 (6 bases). Trimming left V 0 bases short and J 3 bases short, with 9 bases between. Germline CDR1 SGHTA, CDR2 FQGNSA. CDR3 size: 14 residues. CDR3 DNA: TGTGCCAGCAGCTTAGCGGGGGCGGTCTACGAGCAGTACTTC. Its translation is CASSLAGAVYEQYF.

The chain is built from TRBV29-1 and TRBJ2-3, with a tentative D call TRBD2 (6 bases). Germline CDR1 SQVTM, CDR2 ANQGSEA. This CDR3 spans 13 amino acids. Trimming removed 7 bases at V and 5 bases at J, with 16 bases between. CDR3 sequence (DNA): TGCAGCGCCCGGGAGTCCGTGGAAGATACGCAGTATTTT. It yields the protein CSARESVEDTQYF.

This sequence joins TRBV30 and TRBJ2-6, with no clear D. Germline V gene lookup returns CDR1 GTSNPN and CDR2 SVGIG (reference sequence). The CDR3 is 14 amino acids. Trimming took 2 bases from V and 0 from J, leaving 5 bases between them. The CDR3 loop reads CAWSIHSGANVLTF. CDR3 coding DNA: TGTGCCTGGAGTATACACTCTGGGGCCAACGTCCTGACTTTC.

The chain combines TRBV27 with TRBJ2-1, with 9 bases fitting TRBD1. The V segment lost 0 bases and the J segment 7 bases; nucleotides outside the gene matches: 4. CDR3 length: 15 amino acids. Per germline, CDR1 MNHEY and CDR2 SMNVEV (reference sequence). The CDR3: CASSLSGTGWNEQFF. CDR3 DNA sequence: TGTGCCAGCAGTTTATCCGGGACAGGGTGGAATGAGCAGTTCTTC.

The chain joins TRBV6-5 to TRBJ2-7; 9 bases fit TRBD1. Germline CDR1 and CDR2: MNHEY and SVGAGI. V lost 6 bases, J lost 3 bases, and 9 bases stayed unmatched. This CDR3 is 15 amino acids long. The CDR3 coding sequence is TGTGCCAGCAGCCACGACGGGACAGGGCACTACGAGCAGTACTTC. It is translated as CASSHDGTGHYEQYF.

This chain joins TRBV9 and TRBJ1-1, with TRBD1 as a possible D gene (6 bases). The CDR3 has 14 residues. Germline assignment: CDR1 SGDLS and CDR2 YYNGEE. Between the trimmed V and J ends, which lost 3 bases and 0 bases, there was a span of 9 bases. CDR3 bases: TGTGCCAGCAGCGGGACAGTAATGAACACTGAAGCTTTCTTT. Its translation: CASSGTVMNTEAFF.

V gene TRBV11-2 combines with J gene TRBJ1-4; tentatively, D is TRBD1 (6 bases). This CDR3 contains 15 residues. The V gene lost 1 base and the J gene lost 8 bases, with 14 bases spanning the gap. CDR1 is SGHAT, CDR2 FQNNGV, per germline. The DNA of the CDR3 is TGTGCCAGCAGCTTAGCCCGGGGGGGCTTGGAAAAACTGTTTTTT. Translation: CASSLARGGLEKLFF. The variable domain in full, with the rest retrieved from reference TRBV11-2 and TRBJ1-4, is EAGVAQSPRYKIIEKRQSVAFWCNPISGHATLYWYQQILGQGPKLLIQFQNNGVVDDSQLPKDRFSAERLKGVDSTLKIQPAKLEDSAVYLCASSLARGGLEKLFFGSGTQLSVL.

J is TRBJ2-5 and V is TRBV7-2; 8 bases align to TRBD1. The V gene end was trimmed by 1 base and the J gene end by 5 bases; junction bases not matched to a gene: 3. Germline V gene data show CDR1 as SGHTA and CDR2 as FQGNSA. The CDR3 extends over 14 amino acids. The CDR3 coding sequence is TGTGCCAGCAGCTTAGGGACAGGGTGGGAGACCCAGTACTTC. Protein: CASSLGTGWETQYF.

The rearrangement joins TRBV5-1 to TRBJ2-6; a weak D match, TRBD1 (6 bases). This CDR3 spans 17 amino acids. Germline V gene sequence: CDR1 SGHRS, CDR2 YFSETQ. V dropped 0 bases and J dropped 1 base, with 11 bases sitting between them. CDR3 sequence: CASSLDPGASGANVLTF. The CDR3, as DNA: TGCGCCAGCAGCTTGGATCCAGGGGCGTCTGGGGCCAACGTCCTGACTTTC. Complete variable domain (other parts from reference TRBV5-1 and TRBJ2-6): KAGVTQTPRYLIKTRGQQVTLSCSPISGHRSVSWYQQTPGQGLQFLFEYFSETQRNKGNFPGRFSGRQFSNSRSEMNVSTLELGDSALYLCASSLDPGASGANVLTFGAGSRLTVL.

The gene calls are TRBV27 and TRBJ1-6; D call uncertain. Trimming stripped 8 bases from V and 7 bases from J, with 9 bases between. CDR3 length equals 12 residues. The germline CDR1 and CDR2 sequences are MNHEY and SMNVEV (reference sequence). In nucleotides, the CDR3 is TGTGCCAGCGGAATTCAGAATTCACCCCTCCACTTT. It specifies CASGIQNSPLHF.

The rearrangement joins TRBV19 to TRBJ1-3; D is undetermined. The CDR3 has 13 residues. Germline CDR1 LNHDA, CDR2 SQIVND (reference sequence). V was shortened by 8 bases and J by 3 bases, with 11 bases between the two germline ends. CDR3 nucleotide sequence: TGTGCCAGTTTACAAGGTTTTGGAAACACCATATATTTT. Translated: CASLQGFGNTIYF.

V usage is TRBV28 and J usage is TRBJ1-6; 7 nucleotides agree with TRBD1. This CDR3 has 17 amino acids. CDR1 MDHEN and CDR2 SYDVKM come from the germline V gene. V lost 5 bases to trimming and J lost 8 bases; unmatched junction nucleotides: 15. CDR3 amino acids: CASSPLSVQGIDSPLHF. The DNA for the CDR3 is TGTGCCAGCAGTCCCCTTTCGGTACAGGGGATTGATTCACCCCTCCACTTT.

The rearrangement joins TRBV10-1 to TRBJ2-1, with TRBD2 matching over 9 bases. The CDR3 runs to 13 residues. The germline V gene has CDR1 WNHNN and CDR2 SYGVQD (reference sequence). V dropped 6 bases and J dropped 8; count of bases not matched to a gene: 5. The CDR3 loop is CASRAAGGDEQFF. As DNA, the CDR3 is TGCGCCAGCAGGGCAGCGGGGGGCGATGAGCAGTTCTTC.

The chain combines TRBV11-3 with TRBJ2-7, with 7 bases identical to TRBD2. V lost 1 base to trimming and J lost 1 base; unmatched junction nucleotides: 16. Germline V lookup: CDR1 SGHNT, CDR2 YENEEA. The CDR3 sequence is 19 residues long. This CDR3 reads CASSLVRRLCGGYSYEQYF. CDR3 sequence (DNA): TGTGCCAGCAGCTTAGTTAGGAGGTTATGCGGGGGTTATTCCTACGAGCAGTACTTC.

The V call is TRBV21-1, the J call TRBJ2-7. TRBV21-1 is tagged as a pseudogene. The length of the CDR3 is 15 residues. The CDR3 sequence: CASSKGPRISYEQYF. The CDR3 nucleotides are TGTGCCAGCAGCAAAGGACCCAGAATCTCCTACGAGCAGTACTTC.

In this sample, this clone turned up once. CDR3 sequence reads: CASSLGSQGVDYGGYTF. The CDR3 DNA follows: TGTGCCAGCAGCTTGGGATCTCAGGGGGTTGACTATGGTGGCTACACCTTC. The chain has TRBV5-6 and TRBJ1-2; 7 bases align to TRBD1. V lost 0 bases, J lost 7 bases, and 15 bases stayed unmatched. Germline V gives CDR1 SGHDT, CDR2 YYEEEE. CDR3 size: 17 residues. Based on the CDR3 plus reference TRBV5-6 and TRBJ1-2, the full variable domain is DAGVTQSPTHLIKTRGQQVTLRCSPKSGHDTVSWYQQALGQGPQFIFQYYEEEERQRGNFPDRFSGHQFPNYSSELNVNALLLGDSALYLCASSLGSQGVDYGGYTFGSGTRLTVV.